This passage covers 23 T cell receptor beta chains from one sample sequenced in a study of monozygotic twins with inflammatory bowel disease. TCRdb re-called the 5' RACE reads, yielding one record per CDR3 amino acid sequence without DNA. The sample shows a few hundred thousand distinct CDR3 sequences, and approximately 1.6% sits with its ten largest clones. Source material: blood. These TCRs come from a human donor with ulcerative colitis or Crohn's disease, or a healthy co-twin of an affected twin (not recorded which).

This chain links TRBV11-2 with TRBJ2-2. The CDR3 length is 13 residues. Per the germline V gene, CDR1 is SGHAT and CDR2 is FQNNGV. CDR3 in amino acids: CASSLDRHGELFF.

This chain connects TRBV5-1 to TRBJ1-6. CDR1 and CDR2 from the germline V gene are SGHRS and YFSETQ. The length of the CDR3 is 14 residues. CDR3 region: CASSLGVNGSPLHF.

The chain's CDR3 is CASSGTITDTQYF. The J gene is TRBJ2-3, the V gene TRBV27; the TCRdb call, TRBD1, lacks DNA for checking. The CDR3 is 13 amino acids. Looked up from germline, CDR1 is MNHEY and CDR2 is SMNVEV (reference sequence).

The chain employs TRBV20-1 and TRBJ2-1; TCRdb indicates TRBD1, and absent DNA this call remains unverified. The V gene's germline CDR1 is DFQATT and CDR2 SNEGSKA (reference sequence). This CDR3 region has 17 residues. The CDR3 loop reads CSAREPGQESSYNEQFF.

V usage is TRBV5-1 and J usage is TRBJ2-1; the D call from TCRdb, TRBD1, cannot be confirmed without DNA. The germline V gene encodes CDR1 SGHRS and CDR2 YFSETQ. The CDR3 length is 14 residues. The chain's CDR3 is CASYRDKGYNEQFF.

The chain recombines TRBV5-1 with TRBJ2-2. CDR3 length equals 14 residues. The germline V gene encodes CDR1 SGHRS and CDR2 YFSETQ. The CDR3 region is CASSPQGDTGELFF.

The gene calls are TRBV12-3 or TRBV12-4 and TRBJ1-2. The CDR3 is made up of 14 amino acids. Here the CDR3 reads CASSLTAAGPYYTF.

The CDR3 sequence is CASSESPGQGAVYNEQFF. The genes are TRBV25-1 and TRBJ2-1; without DNA, the TCRdb call of TRBD1 cannot be checked. CDR3 length equals 18 residues. The germline V gene has CDR1 MGHDK and CDR2 SYGVNS.

This sequence joins TRBV10-3 and TRBJ1-5. Germline V CDR1 and CDR2: ENHRY, SYGVKD. The CDR3 has 14 amino acids. CDR3 loop: CAISGGAEDQPQHF.

The chain recombines TRBV7-2 with TRBJ1-5. This CDR3 contains 15 residues. Germline assignment: CDR1 SGHTA and CDR2 FQGNSA. The CDR3 sequence is CASSLATSNNQPQHF.

The chain joins TRBV6-5 to TRBJ1-2. The CDR3 extends over 13 amino acids. Germline V gives CDR1 MNHEY, CDR2 SVGAGI. CDR3 loop: CASSLTVDYGYTF.

The rearrangement links TRBV12-3 or TRBV12-4 to TRBJ1-5; the D gene TCRdb calls, TRBD1, cannot be checked with no DNA. The CDR3 runs 15 residues. CDR3 amino acids: CASSLGGAGNQPQHF.

V usage is TRBV5-1 and J usage is TRBJ1-1. Germline lookup yields CDR1 SGHRS and CDR2 YFSETQ. CDR3 length equals 14 residues. The CDR3 sequence: CASSLEGQYTEAFF.

This rearrangement joins TRBV5-1 to TRBJ2-1; with no DNA, the TCRdb D assignment of TRBD2 cannot be verified. The CDR3 consists of 14 residues. The V gene's germline CDR1 is SGHRS and CDR2 YFSETQ. The chain's CDR3 is CASSYGERGNEQFF.

The J gene is TRBJ2-7, the V gene TRBV12-3 or TRBV12-4; TCRdb lists TRBD2, though no DNA is available to test this call. The CDR3 is 15 residues long. This chain's CDR3 is CASSLGLAGPLEQYF.

This chain links TRBV7-8 with TRBJ2-1; TCRdb's D call, TRBD1, is unchecked because there is no DNA. Germline-derived CDR1 and CDR2 are SGHVS and FQNEAQ. CDR3 length: 15 amino acids. The CDR3 sequence is CASSEDRVVVNEQFF. The whole variable domain, remainder taken from reference TRBV7-8 and TRBJ2-1, is GAGVSQSPRYKVAKRGQDVALRCDPISGHVSLFWYQQALGQGPEFLTYFQNEAQLDKSGLPSDRFFAERPEGSVSTLKIQRTQQEDSAVYLCASSEDRVVVNEQFFGPGTRLTVL.

This chain joins TRBV15 and TRBJ1-1; the D gene TCRdb calls, TRBD1, cannot be checked with no DNA. The CDR3 has 19 residues. Germline CDR1 is LNHNV and CDR2 is YYDKDF (reference sequence). The CDR3 is CATSRNLIGTARMNTEAFF.

This chain joins TRBV2 and TRBJ1-5. CDR1 SNHLY and CDR2 FYNNEI come from the germline V gene. The CDR3 loop spans 13 amino acids. The CDR3 is CASRVQQNQPQHF.

The rearrangement links TRBV12-3 or TRBV12-4 to TRBJ2-1; there is no DNA to check the TCRdb D call of TRBD1. The length of the CDR3 is 15 residues. CDR3 region: CASSPRGTGFNEQFF.

The chain carries TRBV7-8 and TRBJ1-5. Germline assignment: CDR1 SGHVS and CDR2 FQNEAQ. The CDR3 sequence is 12 residues long. This CDR3 reads CASSHVEGREHF.

The gene calls are TRBV20-1 and TRBJ1-2. The length of the CDR3 is 14 residues. Germline V gives CDR1 DFQATT, CDR2 SNEGSKA (reference sequence). The CDR3 loop is CSARDTTANYGYTF.

The rearrangement links TRBV29-1 to TRBJ2-6. The V gene's germline CDR1 is SQVTM and CDR2 ANQGSEA. The CDR3 spans 15 residues. CDR3 sequence reads: CSVAIDRSGANVLTF.

The chain combines TRBV7-9 with TRBJ2-3; TCRdb's D call, TRBD2, is unchecked because there is no DNA. The germline CDR1 and CDR2 sequences are SEHNR and FQNEAQ (reference sequence). This CDR3 region has 14 residues. The CDR3 protein is CAGGGAGSTDTQYF.